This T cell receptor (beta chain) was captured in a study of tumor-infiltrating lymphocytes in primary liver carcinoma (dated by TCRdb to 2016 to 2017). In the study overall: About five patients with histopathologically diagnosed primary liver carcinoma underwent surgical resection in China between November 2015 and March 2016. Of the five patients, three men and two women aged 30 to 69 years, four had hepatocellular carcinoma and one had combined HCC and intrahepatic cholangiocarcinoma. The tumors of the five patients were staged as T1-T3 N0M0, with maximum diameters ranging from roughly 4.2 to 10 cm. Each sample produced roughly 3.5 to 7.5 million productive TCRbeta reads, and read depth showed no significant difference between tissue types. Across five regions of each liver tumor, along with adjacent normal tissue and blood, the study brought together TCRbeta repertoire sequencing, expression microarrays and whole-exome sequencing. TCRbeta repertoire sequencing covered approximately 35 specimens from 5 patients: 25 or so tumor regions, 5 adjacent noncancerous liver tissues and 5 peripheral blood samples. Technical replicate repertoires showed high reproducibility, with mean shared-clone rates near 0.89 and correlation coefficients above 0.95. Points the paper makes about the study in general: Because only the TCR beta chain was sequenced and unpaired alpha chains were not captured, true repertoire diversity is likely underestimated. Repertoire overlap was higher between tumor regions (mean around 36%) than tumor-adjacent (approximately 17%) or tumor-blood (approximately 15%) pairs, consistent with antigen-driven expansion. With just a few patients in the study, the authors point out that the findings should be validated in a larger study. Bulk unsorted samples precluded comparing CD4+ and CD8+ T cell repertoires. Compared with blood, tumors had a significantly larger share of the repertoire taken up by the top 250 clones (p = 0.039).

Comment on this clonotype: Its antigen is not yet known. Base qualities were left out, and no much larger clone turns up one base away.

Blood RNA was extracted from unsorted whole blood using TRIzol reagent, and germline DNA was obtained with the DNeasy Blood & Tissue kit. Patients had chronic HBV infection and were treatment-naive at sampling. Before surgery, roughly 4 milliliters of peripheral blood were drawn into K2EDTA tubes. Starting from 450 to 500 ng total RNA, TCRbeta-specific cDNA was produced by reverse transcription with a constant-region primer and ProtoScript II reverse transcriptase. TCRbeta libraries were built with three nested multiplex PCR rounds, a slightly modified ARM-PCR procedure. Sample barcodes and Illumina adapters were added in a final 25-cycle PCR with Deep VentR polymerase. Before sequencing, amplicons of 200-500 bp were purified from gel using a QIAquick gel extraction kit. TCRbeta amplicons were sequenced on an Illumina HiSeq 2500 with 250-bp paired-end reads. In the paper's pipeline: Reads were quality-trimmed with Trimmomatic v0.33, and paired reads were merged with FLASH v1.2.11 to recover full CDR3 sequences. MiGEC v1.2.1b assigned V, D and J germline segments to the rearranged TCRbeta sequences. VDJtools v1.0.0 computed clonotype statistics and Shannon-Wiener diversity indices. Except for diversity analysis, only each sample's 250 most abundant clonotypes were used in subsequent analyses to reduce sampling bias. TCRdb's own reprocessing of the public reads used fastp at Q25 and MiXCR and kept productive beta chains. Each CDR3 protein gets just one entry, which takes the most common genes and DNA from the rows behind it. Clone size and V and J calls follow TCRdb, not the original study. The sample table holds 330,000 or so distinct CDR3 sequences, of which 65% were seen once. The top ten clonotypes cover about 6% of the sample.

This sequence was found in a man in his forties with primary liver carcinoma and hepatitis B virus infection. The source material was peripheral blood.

The nucleotide sequence reads TGTGCCAGCAGTACACAATGGTGGACCACTGAAGCTTTCTTT. It specifies CASSTQWWTTEAFF. The V and J genes are TRBV12-3 or TRBV12-4 and TRBJ1-1; the D gene is unclear. V gives up 5 bases and J gives up 4 bases, and the segment between their germline ends measures 14 bases. The CDR3, cysteine through phenylalanine, is 14 amino acids long. Only the CDR3 portion is preserved as DNA: 42 bases, with reading frame beginning at the first base.